The present TCR beta chain was sequenced within a study of T cells in Graves' hyperthyroidism and ophthalmopathy. Turning to the study itself: At initial diagnosis, before any treatment had begun, peripheral blood was obtained.

The CDR3 runs to 15 residues. Trimming cost V 7 bases and J 7 bases, with 20 bases left between them. CDR1 and CDR2 (germline): MNHNS, SASEGT. TCR beta CDR3 regions were amplified from RNA transcripts. The TCR CDR3 first-round RT-PCR relied on the HTBI primer set. TCRdb called the multiplex PCR reads again in MiXCR, with one record for every CDR3 protein. The top ten clones hold 12% of a sample with hundreds of thousands of distinct CDR3 sequences, more than 12% of them seen once. The source of the PBMCs was over 8.5 ml of fresh peripheral blood. The TCR comes from a woman in her 50s with Graves' ophthalmopathy. V usage is TRBV6-1 and J usage is TRBJ2-1; a possible D gene is TRBD1 (6 bases). Sequenced input: blood. DNA of the CDR3: TGTGCCAGCACCCACAACATACAGGGTCTGAATGAGCAGTTCTTC. Its translation: CASTHNIQGLNEQFF.